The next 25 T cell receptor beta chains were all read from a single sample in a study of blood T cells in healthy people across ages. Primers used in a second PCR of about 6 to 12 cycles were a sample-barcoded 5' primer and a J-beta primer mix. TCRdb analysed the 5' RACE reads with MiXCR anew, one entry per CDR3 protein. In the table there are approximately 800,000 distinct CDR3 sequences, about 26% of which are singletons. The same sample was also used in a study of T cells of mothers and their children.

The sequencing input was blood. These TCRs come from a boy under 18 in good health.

In DNA, the CDR3 is TGCAGTGCTAGTCCCCTAAACACCGGGGAGCTGTTTTTT. Translated, it gives CSASPLNTGELFF. The rearrangement links TRBV20-1 to TRBJ2-2; the D is unclear. Per germline, CDR1 DFQATT and CDR2 SNEGSKA (reference sequence). The ends were cut back, 3 bases at V and 2 bases at J, with 7 bases in the middle. This CDR3 is built from 13 residues.

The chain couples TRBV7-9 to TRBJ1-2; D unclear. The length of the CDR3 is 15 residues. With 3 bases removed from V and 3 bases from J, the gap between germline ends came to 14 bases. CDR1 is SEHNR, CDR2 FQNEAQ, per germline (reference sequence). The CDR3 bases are TGTGCCAGCAGCTTTTGGAAGGAGGTGGACTATGGCTACACCTTC. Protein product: CASSFWKEVDYGYTF.

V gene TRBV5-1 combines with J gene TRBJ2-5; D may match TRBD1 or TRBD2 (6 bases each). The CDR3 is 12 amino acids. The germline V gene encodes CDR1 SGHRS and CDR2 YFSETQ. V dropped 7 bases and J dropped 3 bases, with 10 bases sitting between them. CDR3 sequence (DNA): TGCGCCAGCGGGGGGCATAAAGAGACCCAGTACTTC. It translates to CASGGHKETQYF.

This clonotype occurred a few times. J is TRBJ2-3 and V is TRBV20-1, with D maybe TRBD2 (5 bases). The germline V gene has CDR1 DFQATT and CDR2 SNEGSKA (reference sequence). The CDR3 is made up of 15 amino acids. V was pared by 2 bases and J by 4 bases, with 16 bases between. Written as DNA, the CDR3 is TGCAGTGCTAGACAGCCGAGGCTAGCTGCAGATACGCAGTATTTT. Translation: CSARQPRLAADTQYF.

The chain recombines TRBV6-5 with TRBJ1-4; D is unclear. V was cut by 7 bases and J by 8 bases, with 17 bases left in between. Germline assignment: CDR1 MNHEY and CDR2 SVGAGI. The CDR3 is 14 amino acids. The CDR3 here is CASKAAEAREKLFF. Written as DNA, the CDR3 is TGTGCCAGCAAAGCCGCCGAGGCCCGCGAAAAACTGTTTTTT.

The CDR3: CASSLVAGNTDTQYF. Written as DNA, the CDR3 is TGTGCCAGCAGCTTAGTGGCGGGAAACACAGATACGCAGTATTTT. The chain has TRBV7-7 and TRBJ2-3, with a possible D match to TRBD2 (6 bases). Looked up from germline, CDR1 is SSHAT and CDR2 is FNYEAQ (reference sequence). The length of the CDR3 is 15 residues. Trimming pared 1 base from V and 2 bases from J, leaving 10 bases between.

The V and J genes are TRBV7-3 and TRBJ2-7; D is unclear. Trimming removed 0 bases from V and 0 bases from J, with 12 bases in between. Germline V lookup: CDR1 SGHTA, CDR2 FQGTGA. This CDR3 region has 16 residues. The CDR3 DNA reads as TGTGCCAGCAGCTTAACGCCGGTTACCTCCTCCTACGAGCAGTACTTC. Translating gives CASSLTPVTSSYEQYF.

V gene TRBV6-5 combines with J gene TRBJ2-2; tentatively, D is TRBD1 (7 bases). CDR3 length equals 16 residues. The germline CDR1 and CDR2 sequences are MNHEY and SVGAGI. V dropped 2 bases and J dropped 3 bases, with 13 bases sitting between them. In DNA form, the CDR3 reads TGTGCCAGCAGTTACGTCGGCAGGGGGGACACCGGGGAGCTGTTTTTT. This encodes CASSYVGRGDTGELFF.

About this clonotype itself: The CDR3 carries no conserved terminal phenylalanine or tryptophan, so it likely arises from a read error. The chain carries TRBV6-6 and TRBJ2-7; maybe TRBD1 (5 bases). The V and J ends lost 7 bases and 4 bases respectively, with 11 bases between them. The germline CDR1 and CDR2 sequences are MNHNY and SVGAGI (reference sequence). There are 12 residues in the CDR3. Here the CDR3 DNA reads TGTGCCAGCACATCTTCAGGGTACGAGCAGTACTCC. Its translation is CASTSSGYEQYS.

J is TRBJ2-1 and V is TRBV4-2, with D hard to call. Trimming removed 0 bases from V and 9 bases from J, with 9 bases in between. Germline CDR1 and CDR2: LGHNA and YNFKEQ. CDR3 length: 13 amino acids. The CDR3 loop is CASSQDPWGEQFF. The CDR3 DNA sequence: TGTGCCAGCAGCCAAGATCCCTGGGGTGAGCAGTTCTTC.

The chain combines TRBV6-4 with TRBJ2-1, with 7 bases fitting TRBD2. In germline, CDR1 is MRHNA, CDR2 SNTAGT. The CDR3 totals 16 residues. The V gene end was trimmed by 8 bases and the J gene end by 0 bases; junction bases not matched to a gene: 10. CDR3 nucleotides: TGTGCCAGCGGGGGGGATGGACCGAGCTCCTACAATGAGCAGTTCTTC. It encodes CASGGDGPSSYNEQFF.

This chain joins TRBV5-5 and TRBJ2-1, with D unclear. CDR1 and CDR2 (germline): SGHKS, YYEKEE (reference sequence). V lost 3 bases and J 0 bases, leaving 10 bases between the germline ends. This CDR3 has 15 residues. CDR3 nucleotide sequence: TGTGCCAGCAGCTCGACGTTGAGCTCCTACAATGAGCAGTTCTTC. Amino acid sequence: CASSSTLSSYNEQFF.

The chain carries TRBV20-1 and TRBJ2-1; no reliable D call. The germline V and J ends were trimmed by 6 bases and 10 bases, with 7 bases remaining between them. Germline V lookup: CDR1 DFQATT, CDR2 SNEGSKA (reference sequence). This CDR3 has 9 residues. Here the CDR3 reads CSAMAEQFF. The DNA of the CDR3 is TGCAGTGCAATGGCGGAGCAGTTCTTC.

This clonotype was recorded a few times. The CDR3 sequence is CASSPHNPGEAYEQYF. The DNA of the CDR3 is TGTGCCAGCAGCCCTCATAACCCAGGGGAGGCCTACGAGCAGTACTTC. The V and J genes are TRBV28 and TRBJ2-5; D tentatively reads TRBD1 or TRBD2 (6 bases each). Matching the DNA end better, TRBJ2-7 makes the J call doubtful. This CDR3 has 16 amino acids. The germline V gene has CDR1 MDHEN and CDR2 SYDVKM.

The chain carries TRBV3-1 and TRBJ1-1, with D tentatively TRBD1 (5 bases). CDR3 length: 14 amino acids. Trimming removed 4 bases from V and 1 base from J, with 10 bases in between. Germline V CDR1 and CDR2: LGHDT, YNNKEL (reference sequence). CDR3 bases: TGTGCCAGCAGCCCCAATAGGGGGAACACTGAAGCTTTCTTT. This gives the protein CASSPNRGNTEAFF.

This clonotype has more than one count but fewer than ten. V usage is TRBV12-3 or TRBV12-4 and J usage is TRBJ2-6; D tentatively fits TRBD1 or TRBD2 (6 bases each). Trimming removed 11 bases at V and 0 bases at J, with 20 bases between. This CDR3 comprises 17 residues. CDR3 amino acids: CALTGGGLHSGANVLTF. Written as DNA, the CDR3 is TGTGCCCTTACCGGAGGGGGTCTTCACTCTGGGGCCAACGTCCTGACTTTC.

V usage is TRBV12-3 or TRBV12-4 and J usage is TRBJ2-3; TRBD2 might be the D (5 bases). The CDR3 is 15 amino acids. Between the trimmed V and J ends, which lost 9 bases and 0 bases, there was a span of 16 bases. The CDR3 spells CASRSRTVSTDTQYF. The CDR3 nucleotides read TGTGCCAGTCGAAGCCGGACTGTCAGCACAGATACGCAGTATTTT.

For the CDR3, the DNA is TGCAGCGTTGAGGGCGGACTATTAGCTAACTATGGCTACACCTTC. Amino acid sequence: CSVEGGLLANYGYTF. This chain joins TRBV29-1 and TRBJ1-2; the D is unclear. This CDR3 is 15 amino acids long. Deletions cut 3 bases from V and 0 bases from J, with 14 bases between. Looked up from germline, CDR1 is SQVTM and CDR2 is ANQGSEA.

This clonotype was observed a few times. CDR3 loop: CASRVAHLNEKLFF. CDR3 nucleotides: TGTGCCAGCAGAGTAGCTCACCTGAATGAAAAACTGTTTTTT. This rearrangement joins TRBV2 to TRBJ1-4, with D uncertain. The germline gives CDR1 SNHLY, CDR2 FYNNEI. V lost 6 bases and J lost 5, with 13 bases in between. CDR3 length: 14 amino acids. The complete variable domain, with remaining parts taken from reference TRBV2 and TRBJ1-4, reads EPEVTQTPSHQVTQMGQEVILRCVPISNHLYFYWYRQILGQKVEFLVSFYNNEISEKSEIFDDQFSVERPDGSNFTLKIRSTKLEDSAMYFCASRVAHLNEKLFFGSGTQLSVL.

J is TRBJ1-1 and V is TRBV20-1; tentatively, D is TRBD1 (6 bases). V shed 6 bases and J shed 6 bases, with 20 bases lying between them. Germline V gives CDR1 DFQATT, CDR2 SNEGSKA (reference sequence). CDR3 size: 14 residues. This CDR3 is CSAPPAGRGAEAFF. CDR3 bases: TGCAGTGCGCCCCCAGCGGGGAGGGGGGCTGAAGCTTTCTTT.

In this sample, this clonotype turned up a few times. As DNA, the CDR3 is TGTGCCAGCAGCCAAGATGGGGCCTGGGACAGGGAAGAGACCCAGTACTTC. Its protein is CASSQDGAWDREETQYF. V usage is TRBV4-2 and J usage is TRBJ2-5; 9 nucleotides align to TRBD1. The CDR3 totals 17 residues. Per germline, CDR1 LGHNA and CDR2 YNFKEQ. The V gene end was trimmed by 0 bases and the J gene end by 3 bases; junction bases not matched to a gene: 8.

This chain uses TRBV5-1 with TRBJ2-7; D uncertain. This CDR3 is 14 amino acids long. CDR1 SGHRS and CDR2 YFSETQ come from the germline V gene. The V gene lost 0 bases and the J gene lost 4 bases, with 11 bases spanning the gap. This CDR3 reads CASSLGDARYEQYF. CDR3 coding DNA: TGCGCCAGCAGCTTGGGCGACGCCCGTTACGAGCAGTACTTC.

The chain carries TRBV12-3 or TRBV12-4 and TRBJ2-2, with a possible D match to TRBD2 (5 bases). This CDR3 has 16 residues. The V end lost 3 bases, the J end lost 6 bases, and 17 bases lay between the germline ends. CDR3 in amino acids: CASSLSPAVRAGELFF. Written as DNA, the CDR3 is TGTGCCAGCAGTTTGTCCCCGGCTGTGCGGGCCGGGGAGCTGTTTTTT.

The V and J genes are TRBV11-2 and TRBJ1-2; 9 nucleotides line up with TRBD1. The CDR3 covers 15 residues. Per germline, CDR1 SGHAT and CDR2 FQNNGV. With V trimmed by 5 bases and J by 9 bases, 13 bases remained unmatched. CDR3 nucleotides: TGTGCCAGCAGCCCTACAGGGGGCTTCTATGGAAGCTACACCTTC. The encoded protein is CASSPTGGFYGSYTF.

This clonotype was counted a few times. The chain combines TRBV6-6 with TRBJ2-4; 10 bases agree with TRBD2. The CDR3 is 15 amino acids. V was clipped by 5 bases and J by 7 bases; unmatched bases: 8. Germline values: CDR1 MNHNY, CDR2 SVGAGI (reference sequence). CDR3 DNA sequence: TGTGCCAGCAGTCCCAGGGCTAGCGGGGGTAACATTCAGTACTTC. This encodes CASSPRASGGNIQYF.